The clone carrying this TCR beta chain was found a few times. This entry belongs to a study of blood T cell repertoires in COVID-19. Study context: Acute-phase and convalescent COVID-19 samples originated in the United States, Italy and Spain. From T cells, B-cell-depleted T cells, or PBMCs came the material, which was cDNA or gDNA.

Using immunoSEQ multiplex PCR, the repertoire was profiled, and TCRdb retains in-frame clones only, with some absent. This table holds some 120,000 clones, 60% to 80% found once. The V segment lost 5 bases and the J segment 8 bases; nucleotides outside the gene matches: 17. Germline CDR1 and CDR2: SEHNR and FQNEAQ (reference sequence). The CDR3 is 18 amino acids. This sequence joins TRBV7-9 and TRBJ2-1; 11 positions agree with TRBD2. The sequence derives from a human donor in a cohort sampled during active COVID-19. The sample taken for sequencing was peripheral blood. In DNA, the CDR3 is TGTGCCAGCAGCCGAAAGGATGCACTAGCGGGAGATATATATGAGCAGTTCTTC. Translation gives CASSRKDALAGDIYEQFF.